This T cell receptor beta chain was profiled in a study of CD8 T cells in ankylosing spondylitis. General study results and limits: Clones linked to disease, bearing a CD8+ phenotype, were relatively rare in peripheral blood. Among TCR beta sequences, a motif of about 8 highly homologous variants appeared characteristic of ankylosing spondylitis blood.

Researchers built TCR beta libraries using quantitative 5'-RACE with molecular barcodes. MiXCR was run by TCRdb on the 5' RACE reads, yielding one entry per CDR3 protein. This sample has some 700,000 distinct CDR3 sequences, with around a fifth found just once. The CDR3 covers 13 residues. Germline CDR1 reads SEHNR; CDR2 reads FQNEAQ (reference sequence). V dropped 5 bases and J dropped 3 bases, with 11 bases sitting between them. Details on this clonotype: The antigen is unknown.

The chain joins TRBV7-9 to TRBJ2-7, with a possible D match to TRBD2 (5 bases). This TCR derives from a male donor with ankylosing spondylitis. Specimen: blood, either unsorted or a sorted T cell fraction (not recorded which). CDR3 nucleotides: TGTGCCAGCAGCCCTTGGGGAGACTACGAGCAGTACTTC. Translated, it gives CASSPWGDYEQYF.